A single sample gave rise to the 31 T cell receptor beta chains below, sequenced in a study of early T cells in non-severe SARS-CoV-2 infection. TCRdb recomputed calls from the 5' RACE reads with MiXCR, one row per CDR3 protein. The sample carries roughly 99,000 distinct CDR3 sequences, approximately 12% recorded once. Sequenced material: whole blood. The receptors stem from an adult who was a healthcare worker with PCR-confirmed SARS-CoV-2 infection or an uninfected control (not recorded which).

At least ten counts were recorded for this clonotype. The V gene is TRBV28, the J gene TRBJ2-7; D ambiguous. The CDR3 loop spans 12 amino acids. Trimming pared 10 bases from V and 3 bases from J, leaving 13 bases between. CDR1 MDHEN and CDR2 SYDVKM come from the germline V gene. CDR3 DNA: TGTGCCACCCGTCCGTATGACTACGAGCAGTACTTC. It is translated as CATRPYDYEQYF.

This clonotype was observed a few times. The chain is built from TRBV3-1 and TRBJ2-7; 9 bases fit TRBD2. This CDR3 has 15 amino acids. Germline CDR1 LGHDT, CDR2 YNNKEL (reference sequence). V trimming: 1 base; J trimming: 2 bases; junction bases outside the gene matches: 3. CDR3 DNA: TGTGCCAGCAGCCAAGCTAGCGGGGACGCCTACGAGCAGTACTTC. Translating gives CASSQASGDAYEQYF.

This clonotype was seen ten or more times. The chain links TRBV28 to TRBJ1-1; D possibly corresponds to TRBD1 (5 bases). Trimming took off 2 bases at V and 7 bases at J, with 14 bases between the two ends. CDR3 length: 14 amino acids. CDR1 and CDR2 from the germline V gene are MDHEN and SYDVKM. CDR3 in amino acids: CASSLGDSRIEAFF. The CDR3, as DNA: TGTGCCAGCAGTTTAGGAGACAGCCGGATTGAAGCTTTCTTT. The full variable domain, completed using reference TRBV28 and TRBJ1-1, is DVKVTQSSRYLVKRTGEKVFLECVQDMDHENMFWYRQDPGLGLRLIYFSYDVKMKEKGDIPEGYSVSREKKERFSLILESASTNQTSMYLCASSLGDSRIEAFFGQGTRLTVV.

The V call is TRBV20-1, the J call TRBJ2-3, with TRBD2 identical over 8 bases. The CDR3 is 15 amino acids. J was trimmed by 1 base and V by 3 bases; bases with no gene match: 6. Germline V CDR1 and CDR2: DFQATT, SNEGSKA (reference sequence). This CDR3 is CSASGSGGGTDTQYF. CDR3 DNA sequence: TGCAGTGCTAGTGGTTCGGGGGGGGGCACAGATACGCAGTATTTT.

This clonotype was found a few times. Without the conserved terminal phenylalanine or tryptophan, this CDR3 likely stems from a read error. The V call is TRBV11-2, the J call TRBJ2-7; tentative D call: TRBD2 (5 bases). CDR3 length equals 14 residues. Trimming left V 1 base short and J 2 bases short, with 9 bases between. Germline assignment: CDR1 SGHAT and CDR2 FQNNGV. The chain's CDR3 is CASSLGQTTYEQYS. CDR3 coding DNA: TGTGCCAGCAGCTTAGGGCAGACTACCTACGAGCAGTACTCC.

The genes are TRBV15 and TRBJ2-1, with TRBD2 identical over 13 bases. In germline, CDR1 is LNHNV, CDR2 YYDKDF (reference sequence). V shed 3 bases and J 10 bases; nucleotides not matched to a gene: 9. The CDR3 length is 16 residues. The CDR3 DNA sequence: TGTGCCACCAGCAGCGAAACTAGCGGGGGGGAGAGGGAGCAGTTCTTC. Translation: CATSSETSGGEREQFF.

The table lists this clonotype with many counts. The chain employs TRBV11-2 and TRBJ2-1, with 9 bases identical to TRBD2. The CDR3 contains 15 residues. V lost 0 bases and J lost 8; bases outside the gene matches: 5. Looked up from germline, CDR1 is SGHAT and CDR2 is FQNNGV. The DNA for the CDR3 is TGTGCCAGCAGCTTAGAAATTAGCGGGAGATATGAGCAGTTCTTC. Protein sequence: CASSLEISGRYEQFF.

This clonotype has only a few counts. V and J are TRBV5-5 and TRBJ1-1; maybe TRBD1 (5 bases). CDR1 SGHKS and CDR2 YYEKEE come from the germline V gene (reference sequence). Trimming removed 4 bases at V and 1 base at J, with 8 bases between. The CDR3 totals 13 residues. The CDR3 coding sequence is TGTGCCAGCAGCATAGGACAGAACACTGAAGCTTTCTTT. Translated: CASSIGQNTEAFF.

The chain employs TRBV7-9 and TRBJ2-3, with 10 positions matching TRBD2. The CDR3 contains 16 residues. V was pared by 5 bases and J by 2 bases, with 7 bases of the junction left unmatched. Germline V gene sequence: CDR1 SEHNR, CDR2 FQNEAQ (reference sequence). CDR3 protein: CASSRTSGVITDTQYF. CDR3 coding DNA: TGTGCCAGCAGCCGAACTAGCGGGGTTATCACAGATACGCAGTATTTT.

The sample holds many counts of this clonotype. J is TRBJ2-7 and V is TRBV10-3, with D perhaps TRBD2 (6 bases). Deletions cut 3 bases from V and 4 bases from J, with 16 bases between. Per the germline V gene, CDR1 is ENHRY and CDR2 is SYGVKD. This CDR3 is built from 15 residues. The CDR3 here is CAISDPGGKEYEQYF. In DNA form, the CDR3 reads TGTGCCATCAGTGATCCCGGAGGGAAGGAATACGAGCAGTACTTC.

This clonotype has a count of ten or more. The J gene is TRBJ1-6, the V gene TRBV20-1; maybe TRBD1 (5 bases). CDR1 and CDR2 (germline): DFQATT, SNEGSKA (reference sequence). CDR3 length: 14 residues. Trimming left V 5 bases short and J 5 bases short, with 13 bases between. CDR3 residues: CSAARQTDNSPLHF. The CDR3 DNA is TGCAGTGCTGCCCGACAGACAGATAATTCACCCCTCCACTTT.

This clonotype came up a few times. The chain recombines TRBV24-1 with TRBJ2-3; D is uncertain. Trimming pared 4 bases from V and 8 bases from J, leaving 9 bases between. The germline V gene has CDR1 KGHDR and CDR2 SFDVKD. The CDR3 totals 12 residues. The CDR3 spells CATSDSVATQYF. CDR3 in DNA: TGTGCCACCAGTGACTCCGTGGCTACGCAGTATTTT.

J is TRBJ2-1 and V is TRBV20-1; possibly TRBD2 for D (5 bases). Trimming removed 2 bases at V and 6 bases at J, with 23 bases between. The CDR3 is 17 amino acids. Germline CDR1 reads DFQATT; CDR2 reads SNEGSKA (reference sequence). The CDR3 nucleotides read TGCAGTGCTAGATTGTTCGGGGATGGGAGTGTCGGCAATGAGCAGTTCTTC. Encoded protein: CSARLFGDGSVGNEQFF.

The chain is built from TRBV2 and TRBJ2-1; 7 bases fit TRBD2. The CDR3 covers 14 residues. The V gene's germline CDR1 is SNHLY and CDR2 FYNNEI. With V trimmed by 8 bases and J by 8 bases, 12 bases remained unmatched. The CDR3 sequence is CASSLAAPPYEQFF. DNA for the CDR3: TGTGCCAGCTCCCTAGCGGCACCCCCCTATGAGCAGTTCTTC.

This clonotype was recorded many times. The V and J genes are TRBV7-2 and TRBJ2-1; TRBD2 agrees at 9 bases. The CDR3 totals 16 residues. Germline V gene lookup returns CDR1 SGHTA and CDR2 FQGNSA. V gave up 1 base and J gave up 10 bases; unmatched junction bases: 11. CDR3: CASSLEAAGGFREQFF. The CDR3 bases are TGTGCCAGCAGCTTAGAGGCAGCGGGAGGTTTTCGGGAGCAGTTCTTC.

The sample holds many counts of this clonotype. The rearrangement joins TRBV20-1 to TRBJ2-1; D is perhaps TRBD2 (6 bases). CDR1 and CDR2 from the germline V gene are DFQATT and SNEGSKA (reference sequence). The germline V and J ends were trimmed by 2 bases and 0 bases, with 14 bases remaining between them. This CDR3 is built from 16 residues. The chain's CDR3 is CSARRLAPSSYNEQFF. CDR3 in DNA: TGCAGTGCTAGAAGGCTAGCGCCGAGCTCCTACAATGAGCAGTTCTTC.

CDR3 nucleotide sequence: TGTGCCACCAGCAGAGGGACAGAAGGGGGCTACACCTTC. This encodes CATSRGTEGGYTF. The chain links TRBV15 to TRBJ1-2; a possible D gene is TRBD1 (6 bases). The CDR3 is 13 residues long. From germline, CDR1 is LNHNV and CDR2 YYDKDF (reference sequence). Trimming pared 1 base from V and 8 bases from J, leaving 11 bases between. Supplemented by reference TRBV15 and TRBJ1-2, the full variable domain reads DAMVIQNPRYQVTQFGKPVTLSCSQTLNHNVMYWYQQKSSQAPKLLFHYYDKDFNNEADTPDNFQSRRPNTSFCFLDIRSPGLGDTAMYLCATSRGTEGGYTFGSGTRLTVV.

This clonotype has a count of ten or more. The rearrangement joins TRBV20-1 to TRBJ1-1, with D hard to call. CDR1 is DFQATT, CDR2 SNEGSKA, per germline (reference sequence). The CDR3 is made up of 14 amino acids. Trimming took 4 bases from V and 0 from J, leaving 12 bases between them. The CDR3 protein is CSAKPGPLNTEAFF. The CDR3 nucleotides read TGCAGTGCTAAGCCGGGCCCCCTGAACACTGAAGCTTTCTTT.

This clonotype has only a few counts. V gene TRBV7-8 combines with J gene TRBJ2-7; D is unresolved. Germline V gene lookup returns CDR1 SGHVS and CDR2 FQNEAQ. CDR3 size: 14 residues. The V gene lost 5 bases and the J gene lost 4 bases, with 15 bases spanning the gap. CDR3: CASSPRLQAYEQYF. The DNA for the CDR3 is TGTGCCAGCAGCCCTCGATTACAAGCATACGAGCAGTACTTC. Full variable domain (remainder filled in from reference TRBV7-8 and TRBJ2-7): GAGVSQSPRYKVAKRGQDVALRCDPISGHVSLFWYQQALGQGPEFLTYFQNEAQLDKSGLPSDRFFAERPEGSVSTLKIQRTQQEDSAVYLCASSPRLQAYEQYFGPGTRLTVT.

The chain employs TRBV20-1 and TRBJ2-3; 9 bases are a match to TRBD2. This CDR3 region has 15 residues. Trimming took 4 bases from V and 4 from J; bases not matched to a gene: 9. The germline V gene has CDR1 DFQATT and CDR2 SNEGSKA (reference sequence). This chain's CDR3 is CSANPNSGSSDTQYF. The CDR3 DNA follows: TGCAGTGCTAACCCAAATAGCGGGAGCTCAGATACGCAGTATTTT.

This clonotype occurred a few times. The genes are TRBV7-2 and TRBJ2-3, with no clear D. CDR1 SGHTA and CDR2 FQGNSA come from the germline V gene. CDR3 length equals 15 residues. V dropped 5 bases and J dropped 1 base, with 13 bases sitting between them. The CDR3 DNA sequence: TGTGCCAGCAGCAAACCGGACGGGCGCACAGATACGCAGTATTTT. Protein: CASSKPDGRTDTQYF. The whole variable domain, remainder taken from reference TRBV7-2 and TRBJ2-3, is GAGVSQSPSNKVTEKGKDVELRCDPISGHTALYWYRQSLGQGLEFLIYFQGNSAPDKSGLPSDRFSAERTGGSVSTLTIQRTQQEDSAVYLCASSKPDGRTDTQYFGPGTRLTVL.

This clonotype was detected many times. The chain links TRBV11-3 to TRBJ1-1, with D possibly matching TRBD1 (6 bases). The V gene's germline CDR1 is SGHNT and CDR2 YENEEA. CDR3 length: 13 residues. The V end lost 5 bases, the J end lost 8 bases, and 15 bases lay between the germline ends. The CDR3 region is CASSLAQGREAFF. The CDR3 nucleotides read TGTGCCAGCAGCCTCGCTCAGGGGAGGGAAGCTTTCTTT.

This clonotype occurred many times. The V gene is TRBV12-3 or TRBV12-4, the J gene TRBJ2-1; TRBD2 aligns across 9 bases. The CDR3 length is 14 residues. With 6 bases clipped from V and 6 bases from J, the junction kept 6 bases outside the gene matches. DNA of the CDR3: TGTGCCAGCAGCCCAGGCGGGAGGGCCAATGAGCAGTTCTTC. This sequence encodes CASSPGGRANEQFF.

This clonotype was picked up many times. The chain links TRBV2 to TRBJ1-2; 11 bases agree with TRBD1. Looked up from germline, CDR1 is SNHLY and CDR2 is FYNNEI. The CDR3 has 14 amino acids. J gave up 7 bases and V 4 bases, and 5 bases lay outside the gene matches. CDR3: CASSGTGGSSGYTF. CDR3 in DNA: TGTGCCAGCAGTGGGACAGGGGGCTCCTCTGGCTACACCTTC.

This clonotype showed up many times. The chain is built from TRBV5-4 and TRBJ2-2; the match to TRBD1 covers 9 bases. V shed 5 bases, J shed 7 bases, and the junction held 9 bases outside the gene matches. There are 15 residues in the CDR3. Germline CDR1 SGHNT, CDR2 YYREEE (reference sequence). In DNA form, the CDR3 reads TGTGCCAGCAGTTTCGGGACAGGGTACGACGGGGAGCTGTTTTTT. It is translated as CASSFGTGYDGELFF.

The chain carries TRBV19 and TRBJ2-6; no clear D. V was pared by 7 bases and J by 0 bases, with 4 bases between. The CDR3 runs to 13 residues. CDR1 is LNHDA and CDR2 is SQIVND in the germline V gene (reference sequence). CDR3 residues: CASTNSGANVLTF. The CDR3 nucleotides read TGTGCCAGTACCAACTCTGGGGCCAACGTCCTGACTTTC.

This clonotype showed up many times. CDR3 protein: CATSDEGQALETQYF. CDR3 nucleotide sequence: TGTGCCACCAGTGACGAGGGACAGGCCCTTGAGACCCAGTACTTC. This chain uses TRBV24-1 with TRBJ2-5; 8 bases align to TRBD1. The CDR3 is made up of 15 amino acids. CDR1 is KGHDR, CDR2 SFDVKD, per germline. V gave up 4 bases and J gave up 5 bases; unmatched junction bases: 8.

This clonotype came up many times. The chain uses TRBV6-5 and TRBJ1-5; a possible D gene is TRBD1 (5 bases). Deletions cut 6 bases from V and 5 bases from J, with 20 bases between. In germline, CDR1 is MNHEY, CDR2 SVGAGI. CDR3 size: 16 residues. This chain's CDR3 is CASRGTLSGVDQPQHF. The CDR3 DNA reads as TGTGCCAGCAGGGGGACCTTGTCCGGGGTGGATCAGCCCCAGCATTTT.

This clonotype showed up many times. This rearrangement joins TRBV3-1 to TRBJ2-2; D gene unclear. This CDR3 contains 15 residues. Trimming cost V 4 bases and J 5 bases, with 14 bases left between them. The germline gives CDR1 LGHDT, CDR2 YNNKEL (reference sequence). In nucleotides, the CDR3 is TGTGCCAGCAGCCCCCGGAACTTCCAAACCGGGGAGCTGTTTTTT. This translates into CASSPRNFQTGELFF.

This clonotype came up many times. This rearrangement joins TRBV7-6 to TRBJ2-1; possibly TRBD2 for D (6 bases). The V end lost 1 base, the J end lost 5 bases, and 9 bases lay between the germline ends. Looked up from germline, CDR1 is SGHVS and CDR2 is FNYEAQ. The CDR3 spans 14 residues. The CDR3 DNA is TGTGCCAGCAGCTTAGACGGGAGCCACAATGAGCAGTTCTTC. It codes for CASSLDGSHNEQFF.

The chain links TRBV2 to TRBJ2-1; TRBD2 matches 8 bases. The CDR3 sequence is 14 residues long. The V gene's germline CDR1 is SNHLY and CDR2 FYNNEI. J lost 9 bases, V lost 6 bases, and 10 bases had no gene match. The CDR3 sequence is CASSAGTRVLEQFF. CDR3 bases: TGTGCCAGCAGCGCCGGGACTAGGGTTCTTGAGCAGTTCTTC.